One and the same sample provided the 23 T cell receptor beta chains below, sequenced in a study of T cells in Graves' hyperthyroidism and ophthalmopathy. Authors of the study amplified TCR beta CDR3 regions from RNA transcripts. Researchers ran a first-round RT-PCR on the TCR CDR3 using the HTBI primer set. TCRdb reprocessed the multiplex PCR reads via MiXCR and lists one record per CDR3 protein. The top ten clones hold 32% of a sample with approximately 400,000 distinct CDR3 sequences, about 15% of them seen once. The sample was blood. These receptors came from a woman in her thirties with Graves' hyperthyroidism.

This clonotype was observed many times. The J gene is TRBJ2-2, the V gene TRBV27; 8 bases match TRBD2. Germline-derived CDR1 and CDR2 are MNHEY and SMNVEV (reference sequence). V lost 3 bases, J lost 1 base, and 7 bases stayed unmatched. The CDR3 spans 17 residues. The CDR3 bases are TGTGCCAGCAGTTTTCTCGCGCTAGCGGGGAACACCGGGGAGCTGTTTTTT. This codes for CASSFLALAGNTGELFF.

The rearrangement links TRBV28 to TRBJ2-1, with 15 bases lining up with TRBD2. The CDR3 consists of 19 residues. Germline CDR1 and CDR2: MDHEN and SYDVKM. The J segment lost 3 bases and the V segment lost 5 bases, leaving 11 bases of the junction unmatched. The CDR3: CASSPGTSGRPGRYNEQFF. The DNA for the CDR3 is TGTGCCAGCAGTCCAGGGACTAGCGGGAGGCCCGGTCGCTACAATGAGCAGTTCTTC.

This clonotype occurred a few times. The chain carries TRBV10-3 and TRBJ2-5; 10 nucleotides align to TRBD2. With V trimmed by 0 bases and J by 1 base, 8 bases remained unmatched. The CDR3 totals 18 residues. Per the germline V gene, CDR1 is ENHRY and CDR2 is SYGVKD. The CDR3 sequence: CAISESQSGRVLQETQYF. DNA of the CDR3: TGTGCCATCAGTGAGTCGCAAAGCGGGAGGGTCCTCCAAGAGACCCAGTACTTC.

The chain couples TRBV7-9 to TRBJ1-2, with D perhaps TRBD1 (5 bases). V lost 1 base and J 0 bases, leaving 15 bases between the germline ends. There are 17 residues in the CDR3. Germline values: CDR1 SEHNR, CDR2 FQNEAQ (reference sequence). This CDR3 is CASSLEWDLPSNYGYTF. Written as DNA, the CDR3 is TGTGCCAGCAGCTTAGAGTGGGACTTACCGTCTAACTATGGCTACACCTTC.

CDR3 in amino acids: CASSWVGHVGEQFF. CDR3 DNA sequence: TGTGCCAGCAGCTGGGTCGGGCATGTCGGTGAGCAGTTCTTC. V is TRBV3-1 and J is TRBJ2-1; D remains ambiguous. The CDR3 length is 14 residues. Germline V CDR1 and CDR2: LGHDT, YNNKEL (reference sequence). V shed 5 bases and J shed 9 bases, with 17 bases lying between them.

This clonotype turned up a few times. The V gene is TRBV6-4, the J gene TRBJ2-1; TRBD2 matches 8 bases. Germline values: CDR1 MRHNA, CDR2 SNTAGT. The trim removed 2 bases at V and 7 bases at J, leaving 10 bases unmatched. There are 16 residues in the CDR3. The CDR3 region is CASSDSTAGEVNEQFF. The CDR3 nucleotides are TGTGCCAGCAGTGACAGCACAGCGGGAGAGGTGAATGAGCAGTTCTTC.

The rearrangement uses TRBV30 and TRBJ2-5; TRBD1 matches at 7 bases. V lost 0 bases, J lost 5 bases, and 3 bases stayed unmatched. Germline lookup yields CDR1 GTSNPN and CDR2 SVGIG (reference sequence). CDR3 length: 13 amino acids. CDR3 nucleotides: TGTGCCTGGAGTGTAGACAGGGTGGAGACCCAGTACTTC. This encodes CAWSVDRVETQYF.

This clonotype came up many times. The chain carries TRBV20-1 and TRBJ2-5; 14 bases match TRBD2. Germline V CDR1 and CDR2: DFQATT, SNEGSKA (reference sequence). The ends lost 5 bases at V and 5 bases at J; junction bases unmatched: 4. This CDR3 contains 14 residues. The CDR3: CSAQTSGRGETQYF. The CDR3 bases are TGCAGTGCTCAGACTAGCGGGAGGGGGGAGACCCAGTACTTC.

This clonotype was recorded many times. The CDR3 coding sequence is TGTGCCTCGCGACAGGGGGCGGGCACTAGTGGAGCTTTCTTT. Its translation is CASRQGAGTSGAFF. The chain has TRBV30 and TRBJ1-1, with 10 bases that match TRBD1. This CDR3 has 14 residues. Germline lookup yields CDR1 GTSNPN and CDR2 SVGIG (reference sequence). Losses at the gene ends were 7 bases for V and 10 bases for J; bases not matched to a gene: 15.

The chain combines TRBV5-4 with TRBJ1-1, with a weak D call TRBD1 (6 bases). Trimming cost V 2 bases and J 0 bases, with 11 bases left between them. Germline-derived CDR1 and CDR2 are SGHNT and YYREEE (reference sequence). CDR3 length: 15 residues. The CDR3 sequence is CASSLQGPMNTEAFF. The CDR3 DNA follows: TGTGCCAGCAGCTTACAGGGCCCCATGAACACTGAAGCTTTCTTT. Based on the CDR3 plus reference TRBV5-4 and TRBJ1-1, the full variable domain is ETGVTQSPTHLIKTRGQQVTLRCSSQSGHNTVSWYQQALGQGPQFIFQYYREEENGRGNFPPRFSGLQFPNYSSELNVNALELDDSALYLCASSLQGPMNTEAFFGQGTRLTVV.

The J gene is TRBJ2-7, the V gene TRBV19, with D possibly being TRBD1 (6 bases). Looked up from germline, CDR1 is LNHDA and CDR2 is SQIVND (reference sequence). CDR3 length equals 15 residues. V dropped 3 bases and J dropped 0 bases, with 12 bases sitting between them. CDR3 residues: CASSMSTGPSYEQYF. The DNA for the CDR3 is TGTGCCAGTAGTATGTCGACAGGTCCCTCCTACGAGCAGTACTTC.

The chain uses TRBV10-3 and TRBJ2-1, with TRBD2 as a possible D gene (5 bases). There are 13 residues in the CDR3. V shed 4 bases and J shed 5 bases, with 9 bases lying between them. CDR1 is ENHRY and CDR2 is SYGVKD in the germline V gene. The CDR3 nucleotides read TGTGCCATCAGTGGGACTTTGGACAATGAGCAGTTCTTC. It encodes CAISGTLDNEQFF.

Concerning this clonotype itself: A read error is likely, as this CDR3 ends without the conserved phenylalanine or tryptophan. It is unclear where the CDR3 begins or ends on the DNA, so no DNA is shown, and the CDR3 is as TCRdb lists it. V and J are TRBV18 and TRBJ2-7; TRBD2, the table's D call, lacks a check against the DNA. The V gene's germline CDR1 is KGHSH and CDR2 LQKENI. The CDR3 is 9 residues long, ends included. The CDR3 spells CASSPKGRP.

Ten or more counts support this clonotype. CDR3 nucleotide sequence: TGTGCCAGCAGCCAAAAGGGAAACACCATATATTTT. Amino acid sequence: CASSQKGNTIYF. The genes are TRBV3-1 and TRBJ1-3; D is ambiguous. From germline, CDR1 is LGHDT and CDR2 YNNKEL (reference sequence). Trimming removed 2 bases at V and 4 bases at J, with 3 bases between. This CDR3 contains 12 residues.

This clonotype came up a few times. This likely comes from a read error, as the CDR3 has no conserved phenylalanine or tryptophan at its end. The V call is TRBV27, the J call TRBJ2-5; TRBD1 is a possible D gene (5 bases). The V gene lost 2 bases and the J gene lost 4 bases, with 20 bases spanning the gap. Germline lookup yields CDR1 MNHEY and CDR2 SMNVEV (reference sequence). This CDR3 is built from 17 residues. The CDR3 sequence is CASSLHPLPTGSETQYL. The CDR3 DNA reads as TGTGCCAGCAGTTTACATCCCCTCCCCACAGGTTCAGAGACCCAGTACCTC.

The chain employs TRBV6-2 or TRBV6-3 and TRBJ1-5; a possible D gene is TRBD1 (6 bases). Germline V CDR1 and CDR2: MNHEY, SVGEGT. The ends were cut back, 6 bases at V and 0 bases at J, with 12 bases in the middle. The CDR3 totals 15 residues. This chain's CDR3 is CASSPDSYSNQPQHF. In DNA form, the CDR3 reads TGTGCCAGCAGCCCGGACAGTTATAGCAATCAGCCCCAGCATTTT.

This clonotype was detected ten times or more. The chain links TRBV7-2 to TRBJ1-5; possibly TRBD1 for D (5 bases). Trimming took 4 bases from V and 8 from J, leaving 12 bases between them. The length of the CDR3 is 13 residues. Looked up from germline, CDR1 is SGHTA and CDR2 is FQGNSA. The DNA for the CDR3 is TGTGCCAGCAGCTCCAGGGTATCAGAGCCCCAGCATTTT. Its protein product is CASSSRVSEPQHF.

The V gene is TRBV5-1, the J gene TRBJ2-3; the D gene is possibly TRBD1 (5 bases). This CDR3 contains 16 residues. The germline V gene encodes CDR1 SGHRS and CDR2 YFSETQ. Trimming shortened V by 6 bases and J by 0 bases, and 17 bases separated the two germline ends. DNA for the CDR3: TGCGCCAGCAACTGGACCCTGGACAAAAGCACAGATACGCAGTATTTT. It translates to CASNWTLDKSTDTQYF.

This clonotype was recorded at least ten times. In nucleotides, the CDR3 is TGTGCCAGCTCACCACCCACAGGGACAGACTCTGGAAACACCATATATTTT. This codes for CASSPPTGTDSGNTIYF. The gene calls are TRBV18 and TRBJ1-3, with 7 bases that match TRBD1. Trimming cost V 0 bases and J 0 bases; bases outside gene matches: 5. CDR1 and CDR2 (germline): KGHSH, LQKENI. CDR3 length: 17 residues.

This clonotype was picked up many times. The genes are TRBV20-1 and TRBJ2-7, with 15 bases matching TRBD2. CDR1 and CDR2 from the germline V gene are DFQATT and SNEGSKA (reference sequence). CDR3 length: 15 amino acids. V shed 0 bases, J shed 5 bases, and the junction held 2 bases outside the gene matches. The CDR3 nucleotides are TGCAGTGCTAGAGACGGACTAGCGGGAGGGAACGAGCAGTACTTC. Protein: CSARDGLAGGNEQYF.

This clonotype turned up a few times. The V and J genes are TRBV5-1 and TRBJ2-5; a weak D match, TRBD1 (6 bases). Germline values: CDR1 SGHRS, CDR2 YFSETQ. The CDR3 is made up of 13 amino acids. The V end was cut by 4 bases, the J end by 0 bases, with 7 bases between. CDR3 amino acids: CASSPGDQETQYF. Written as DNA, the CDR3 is TGCGCCAGCAGCCCAGGGGACCAAGAGACCCAGTACTTC. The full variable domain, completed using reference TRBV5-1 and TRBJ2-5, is KAGVTQTPRYLIKTRGQQVTLSCSPISGHRSVSWYQQTPGQGLQFLFEYFSETQRNKGNFPGRFSGRQFSNSRSEMNVSTLELGDSALYLCASSPGDQETQYFGPGTRLLVL.

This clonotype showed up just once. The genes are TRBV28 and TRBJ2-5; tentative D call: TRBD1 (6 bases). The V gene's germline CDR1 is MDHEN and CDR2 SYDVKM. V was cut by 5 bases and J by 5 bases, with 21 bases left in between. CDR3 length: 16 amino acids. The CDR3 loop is CASSEPLLGAGETQYF. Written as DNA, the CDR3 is TGTGCCAGCAGTGAACCACTATTGGGGGCTGGTGAGACCCAGTACTTC.

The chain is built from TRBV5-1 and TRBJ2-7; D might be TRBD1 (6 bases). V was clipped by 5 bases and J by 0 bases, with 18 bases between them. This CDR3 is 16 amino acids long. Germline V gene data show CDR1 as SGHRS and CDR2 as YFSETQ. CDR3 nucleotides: TGCGCCAGCAGTCTCCTCGGGGACATGAGCTCCTACGAGCAGTACTTC. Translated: CASSLLGDMSSYEQYF. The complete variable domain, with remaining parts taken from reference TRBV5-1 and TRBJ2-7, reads KAGVTQTPRYLIKTRGQQVTLSCSPISGHRSVSWYQQTPGQGLQFLFEYFSETQRNKGNFPGRFSGRQFSNSRSEMNVSTLELGDSALYLCASSLLGDMSSYEQYFGPGTRLTVT.